Reported below is one T cell receptor beta chain. This sample is part of a study of blood T cell repertoires in COVID-19. Across over 20 US areas, participants ranged in age from about 18 to 100 years. A COVID-19 case had been met by exposed participants during the 2 weeks before study entry. Germline assignment: CDR1 MNHNS and CDR2 SASEGT. V trimming: 0 bases; J trimming: 5 bases; junction bases outside the gene matches: 21. CDR3 length: 21 amino acids. Using immunoSEQ multiplex PCR, the repertoire was profiled, and TCRdb retains in-frame clones only, with some absent. Of around 270,000 clones listed, around 90% are singletons.

The source is a woman in her 40s who had been exposed to COVID-19. The chain employs TRBV6-1 and TRBJ2-3; 9 bases fit TRBD2. Sequenced: PBMCs or T cells enriched from blood (not recorded which). The CDR3 region has the DNA TGTGCCAGCAGTGAAGCGCTCCCCGGAATAGCGGGGGCTCGAGGTATAGATACGCAGTATTTT. This gives the protein CASSEALPGIAGARGIDTQYF.